One and the same sample provided the 21 T cell receptor beta chains below, sequenced in a study of blood T cell repertoires in COVID-19. Method: immunoSEQ multiplex PCR; TCRdb's copy keeps in-frame clones and lacks some. The table records approximately 85,000 clones, 70% to 90% of them present only once. The sample comprised peripheral blood. All receptors derive from a woman between 70 and 85 years old with active or convalescent COVID-19.

The chain links TRBV3-1 (or the pseudogene TRBV3-2) to TRBJ2-1, with TRBD2 identical over 8 bases. The CDR3 has 13 amino acids. Germline assignment: CDR1 LGHDT and CDR2 YNNKEL (reference sequence). Trimming at V came to 4 bases and at J to 9 bases, leaving 5 bases not matched to a gene. CDR3: CASSPRGDGEQFF. CDR3 DNA: TGTGCCAGCAGCCCGCGGGGGGATGGTGAGCAGTTCTTC.

The J gene is TRBJ1-5, the V gene TRBV19; D is unclear. Trimming stripped 1 base from V and 3 bases from J, with 10 bases between. This CDR3 contains 15 residues. CDR1 and CDR2 from the germline V gene are LNHDA and SQIVND (reference sequence). The CDR3 bases are TGTGCCAGTAGTATAGGTTCCGGTTACAATCAGCCCCAGCATTTT. This encodes CASSIGSGYNQPQHF.

This chain uses TRBV20-1 with TRBJ2-3; 10 bases are shared with TRBD1. This CDR3 spans 16 amino acids. J lost 4 bases, V lost 3 bases, and 10 bases had no gene match. Looked up from germline, CDR1 is DFQATT and CDR2 is SNEGSKA (reference sequence). The CDR3 protein is CSASQRTGGPADTQYF. The DNA of the CDR3 is TGCAGTGCTAGTCAGCGGACAGGGGGACCGGCAGATACGCAGTATTTT.

This sequence joins TRBV13 and TRBJ2-1; 12 bases fit TRBD1. CDR1 and CDR2 (germline): PRHDT, FYEKMQ (reference sequence). The CDR3 contains 15 residues. Trimming at V came to 3 bases and at J to 6 bases, leaving 3 bases not matched to a gene. The CDR3 reads CASSFRDRGPNEQFF. CDR3 in DNA: TGTGCCAGCAGCTTCCGGGACAGGGGGCCCAATGAGCAGTTCTTC.

The chain carries TRBV16 and TRBJ2-2; 12 positions agree with TRBD1. The CDR3 has 19 residues. Trimming at V came to 6 bases and at J to 1 base, leaving 12 bases not matched to a gene. CDR1 KGHSY and CDR2 FQNENV come from the germline V gene. CDR3 nucleotides: TGTGCCAGCAGTCCCCCGGGACAGGGGGCGAGCGAGAACACCGGGGAGCTGTTTTTT. Amino acid sequence: CASSPPGQGASENTGELFF.

The chain carries TRBV6-2 or TRBV6-3 and TRBJ1-5; TRBD1 matches 8 bases. This CDR3 is 16 amino acids long. V shed 2 bases, J shed 4 bases, and the junction held 7 bases outside the gene matches. Germline V CDR1 and CDR2: MNHEY, SVGEGT. CDR3 coding DNA: TGTGCCAGCAGTTACGCGAAACAGGGGGGGAATCAGCCCCAGCATTTT. Amino acids: CASSYAKQGGNQPQHF.

This clone was picked up one time. The J gene is TRBJ2-5, the V gene TRBV25-1; TRBD2 agrees at 8 bases. The trim removed 3 bases at V and 2 bases at J, leaving 5 bases unmatched. The CDR3 spans 15 residues. Germline V lookup: CDR1 MGHDK, CDR2 SYGVNS. This CDR3 reads CASSEVAGRQETQYF. CDR3 coding DNA: TGTGCCAGCAGTGAGGTAGCGGGGAGACAAGAGACCCAGTACTTC.

The chain employs TRBV19 and TRBJ2-6, with unresolved D. Germline CDR1 LNHDA, CDR2 SQIVND (reference sequence). Trimming took 4 bases from V and 4 from J, leaving 8 bases between them. CDR3 length: 14 amino acids. CDR3 DNA sequence: TGTGCCAGTAGTACCGTTCCCGGGGCCAACGTCCTGACTTTC. Translation gives CASSTVPGANVLTF. Full variable domain (remainder filled in from reference TRBV19 and TRBJ2-6): DGGITQSPKYLFRKEGQNVTLSCEQNLNHDAMYWYRQDPGQGLRLIYYSQIVNDFQKGDIAEGYSVSREKKESFPLTVTSAQKNPTAFYLCASSTVPGANVLTFGAGSRLTVL.

The table lists this clone with a few counts. The V call is TRBV3-1 (or the pseudogene TRBV3-2), the J call TRBJ2-1; D is perhaps TRBD1 (6 bases). CDR1 LGHDT and CDR2 YNNKEL come from the germline V gene (reference sequence). The CDR3 is 14 amino acids. V lost 1 base, J lost 6 bases, and 10 bases lay in between. The CDR3 spells CASSQVFRGNEQFF. CDR3 nucleotide sequence: TGTGCCAGCAGCCAAGTGTTCAGGGGCAATGAGCAGTTCTTC.

The chain joins TRBV5-5 to TRBJ2-1; TRBD2 aligns across 8 bases. CDR3 size: 13 residues. J was trimmed by 9 bases and V by 5 bases; bases with no gene match: 7. CDR1 and CDR2 from the germline V gene are SGHKS and YYEKEE (reference sequence). The CDR3 nucleotides read TGTGCCAGCAGGCCGGGGGGGTCGGCTGAGCAGTTCTTC. Translated: CASRPGGSAEQFF.

In its sample, this clone was seen once. The CDR3 region is CASSPESGAAEQYF. The CDR3 DNA is TGTGCCAGCAGCCCCGAATCAGGGGCGGCCGAGCAGTACTTC. The V gene is TRBV11-2, the J gene TRBJ2-7; D is possibly TRBD1 (6 bases). Germline loops: CDR1 SGHAT, CDR2 FQNNGV. Trimming removed 5 bases at V and 6 bases at J, with 17 bases between. The CDR3 runs 14 residues. Variable domain in full (rest from reference TRBV11-2 and TRBJ2-7): EAGVAQSPRYKIIEKRQSVAFWCNPISGHATLYWYQQILGQGPKLLIQFQNNGVVDDSQLPKDRFSAERLKGVDSTLKIQPAKLEDSAVYLCASSPESGAAEQYFGPGTRLTVT.

The rearrangement links TRBV6-6 to TRBJ1-3; 9 nucleotides agree with TRBD1. Losses at the gene ends were 5 bases for V and 0 bases for J; bases not matched to a gene: 5. Germline CDR1 reads MNHNY; CDR2 reads SVGAGI (reference sequence). The CDR3 has 16 residues. CDR3 DNA: TGTGCCAGCAGTCGGGACAGGGCTAGCTCTGGAAACACCATATATTTT. Residues: CASSRDRASSGNTIYF.

V gene TRBV7-2 combines with J gene TRBJ2-7; D possibly corresponds to TRBD1 (5 bases). This CDR3 region has 13 residues. The V gene lost 1 base and the J gene lost 5 bases, with 9 bases spanning the gap. CDR1 SGHTA and CDR2 FQGNSA come from the germline V gene. Written as DNA, the CDR3 is TGTGCCAGCAGCTTAGGGGGCTTCAACGAGCAGTACTTC. Amino acids: CASSLGGFNEQYF.

The chain is built from TRBV4-2 and TRBJ2-4, with 7 bases that match TRBD2. The CDR3 sequence is 14 residues long. Trimming cost V 6 bases and J 1 base; bases outside gene matches: 3. Germline V gene lookup returns CDR1 LGHNA and CDR2 YNFKEQ. The CDR3 here is CASRAGDAKNIQYF. For the CDR3, the DNA is TGTGCCAGCAGGGCGGGGGATGCCAAAAACATTCAGTACTTC.

This chain connects TRBV3-1 (or the pseudogene TRBV3-2) to TRBJ2-4, with 9 nucleotides matching TRBD2. This CDR3 is built from 15 residues. The V and J ends lost 2 bases and 6 bases, in that order; junction bases with no gene match: 5. The V gene's germline CDR1 is LGHDT and CDR2 YNNKEL (reference sequence). CDR3 coding DNA: TGTGCCAGCAGCCAACCGAGCGGGGGGTTAAACATTCAGTACTTC. It translates to CASSQPSGGLNIQYF.

The V gene is TRBV12-5, the J gene TRBJ1-1, with a weak D call TRBD1 (5 bases). This CDR3 has 13 amino acids. V was clipped by 5 bases and J by 8 bases, with 15 bases between them. Germline CDR1 LGHNT, CDR2 FRNRAP. CDR3 residues: CASGPRGGGEAFF. CDR3 DNA: TGTGCTAGTGGTCCCCGGGGCGGGGGAGAAGCTTTCTTT. The full variable domain, its missing parts supplied by reference TRBV12-5 and TRBJ1-1, is DARVTQTPRHKVTEMGQEVTMRCQPILGHNTVFWYRQTMMQGLELLAYFRNRAPLDDSGMPKDRFSAEMPDATLATLKIQPSEPRDSAVYFCASGPRGGGEAFFGQGTRLTVV.

The rearrangement joins TRBV2 to TRBJ2-3, with TRBD1 matching over 7 bases. The V segment lost 4 bases and the J segment 0 bases; nucleotides outside the gene matches: 4. The CDR3 runs to 15 residues. The germline V gene has CDR1 SNHLY and CDR2 FYNNEI. Written as DNA, the CDR3 is TGTGCCAGCAGTGGACAGGGTGCTAGCACAGATACGCAGTATTTT. It translates to CASSGQGASTDTQYF.

The chain couples TRBV7-2 to TRBJ1-2; 8 bases fit TRBD1. Germline V gives CDR1 SGHTA, CDR2 FQGNSA. V was clipped by 1 base and J by 7 bases; unmatched bases: 11. The CDR3 consists of 16 residues. The CDR3 region has the DNA TGTGCCAGCAGCTTAGGCGGACAGGGAGGACGCTCTGGCTACACCTTC. Translated, it gives CASSLGGQGGRSGYTF. The full variable domain, completed using reference TRBV7-2 and TRBJ1-2, is GAGVSQSPSNKVTEKGKDVELRCDPISGHTALYWYRQSLGQGLEFLIYFQGNSAPDKSGLPSDRFSAERTGGSVSTLTIQRTQQEDSAVYLCASSLGGQGGRSGYTFGSGTRLTVV.

V is TRBV19 and J is TRBJ1-6; a weak D match, TRBD1 (6 bases). CDR3 length: 14 amino acids. The germline V gene encodes CDR1 LNHDA and CDR2 SQIVND (reference sequence). V lost 3 bases and J 10 bases, leaving 13 bases between the germline ends. The CDR3 nucleotides are TGTGCCAGTAGTATGAGGACAGCTGGATCACCCCTCCACTTT. Protein: CASSMRTAGSPLHF.

This clone has a single count. The chain carries TRBV19 and TRBJ2-1; 8 nucleotides line up with TRBD2. V lost 5 bases and J lost 2; bases outside the gene matches: 14. The CDR3 runs 18 residues. Germline values: CDR1 LNHDA, CDR2 SQIVND (reference sequence). CDR3 coding DNA: TGTGCCAGTAGTCCCAGCTCGATAGCGGGACCCCCCTACAATGAGCAGTTCTTC. It specifies CASSPSSIAGPPYNEQFF.

The J gene is TRBJ2-7, the V gene TRBV19; 13 bases are shared with TRBD2. The V segment lost 8 bases and the J segment 7 bases; nucleotides outside the gene matches: 8. The CDR3 consists of 14 residues. From germline, CDR1 is LNHDA and CDR2 SQIVND (reference sequence). CDR3 amino acids: CASSTSGGAWEQYF. CDR3 nucleotide sequence: TGTGCCAGTTCTACTAGCGGGGGGGCATGGGAGCAGTACTTC.